This T cell receptor beta chain was obtained from a study of shared clonotypes between healthy human individuals. Overall study findings and caveats: Sequencing depth was expected to affect clonotype sharing among donors. Non-shared clonotypes were found to have lower generation probabilities than the clonotypes that were shared by all four of the sorted-subset donors.

In germline, CDR1 is MNHEY, CDR2 SVGAGI. The junction had 14 bases not matched to a gene; V was cut back by 5 bases and J by 11 bases. The CDR3 has 14 residues. Every subset's genomic DNA went evenly onto several immunoSEQ plates. Original handling: ImmunoSEQ junction-only sequences lacked quality scores, so their filtering differed. The method was immunoSEQ multiplex PCR; TCRdb's version includes in-frame clones alone and lacks a portion of them. V and J calls and clone size are as listed in that table; D and trimming were resolved from the DNA. The sample includes some 2,500,000 clones, roughly 93% seen only once; the top ten take around 0.4%. Only one count was recorded for this clone. The antigen remains unidentified.

The clonotype originates from a young man in good health. Some clones in this sample may be carry-over from other donors' samples. What was sequenced was naive CD4+ T cells from PBMCs. The subset is: CD45RA+ positively selected. The genes are TRBV6-5 and TRBJ2-7; 8 bases fit TRBD2. This CDR3 reads CASSPGAGTSRKYF. As DNA, the CDR3 is TGTGCCAGCAGTCCAGGGGCAGGGACTAGTCGGAAGTACTTC.